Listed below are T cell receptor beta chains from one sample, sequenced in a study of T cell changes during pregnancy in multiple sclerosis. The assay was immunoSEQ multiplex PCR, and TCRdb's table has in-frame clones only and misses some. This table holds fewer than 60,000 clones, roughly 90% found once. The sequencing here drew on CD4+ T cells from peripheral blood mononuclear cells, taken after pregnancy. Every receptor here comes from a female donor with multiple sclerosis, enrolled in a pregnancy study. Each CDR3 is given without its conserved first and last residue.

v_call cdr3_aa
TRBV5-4 ASSFRDRGFYGYT
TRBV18 ASSLQKQETQY
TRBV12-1 ASSFTHRGRGEQY
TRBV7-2 ASSRYRDRGEETQY
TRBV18 ASSLGTVANEKLF
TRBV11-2 ASSFDRLGDEQF
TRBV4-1 ASSHGLDRYNEQF
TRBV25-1 ASSVLAGVTDTQY
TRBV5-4 ASSFPGQGIADTQY
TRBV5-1 ASSFTGDRNEQF
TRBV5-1 ASSYNPGQGTNEQF
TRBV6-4 ASRPLPGGGYGYT
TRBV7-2 ASSPQAGQETQY
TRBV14 ASRLAGGPYNEQF
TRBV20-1 SATAEKLF
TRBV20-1 SAPVRYGYT
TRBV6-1 ASSRDWGYT
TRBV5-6 ASSLLDRNYEQY
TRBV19 ASSIPGTGNYGYT
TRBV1 TSSQESVYGYT
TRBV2 VSSTRGLSSYEQY
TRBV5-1 ASAKEGVNTEAF
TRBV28 ASSPNGQPVTEAF
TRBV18 ASSPIGGFNYGYT
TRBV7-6 ASSPRFRRHNEQF
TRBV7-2 ASSYKLAGGGSGTGELF
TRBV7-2 ASSSRTSGRFYNEQF
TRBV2 ASNDRGGATNEKLF
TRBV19 ASSRTGGAGANVLT
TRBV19 ASSIGTKIEQF
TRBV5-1 ASSWPLAGSNNEQF
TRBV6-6 ASRSGSENEQF
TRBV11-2 ASSLVLAGYTGELF
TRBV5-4 ASSLEATADTQY
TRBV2 ASSERQGLDTQY
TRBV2 ASSIYGSYEQY
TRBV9 ASSVAQAGKGNTIY
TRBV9 ASSVRGDSYNEQF
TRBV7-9 ASSPRLAIGGEQY
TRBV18 ASSPGTANLNEQF
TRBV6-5 ASSRQGGQPQH